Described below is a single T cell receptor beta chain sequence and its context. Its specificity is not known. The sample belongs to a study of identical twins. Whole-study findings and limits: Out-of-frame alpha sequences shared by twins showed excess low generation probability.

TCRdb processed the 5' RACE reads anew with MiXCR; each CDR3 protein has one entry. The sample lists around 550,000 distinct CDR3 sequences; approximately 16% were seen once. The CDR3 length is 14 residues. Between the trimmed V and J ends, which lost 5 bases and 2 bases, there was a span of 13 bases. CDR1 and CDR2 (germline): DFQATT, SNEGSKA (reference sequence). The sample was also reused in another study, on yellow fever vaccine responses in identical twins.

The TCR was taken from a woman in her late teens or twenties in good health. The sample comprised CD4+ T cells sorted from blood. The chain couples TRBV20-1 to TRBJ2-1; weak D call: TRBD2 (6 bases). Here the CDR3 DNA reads TGCAGTGCTCAACTTCTAGCGACCTACAATGAGCAGTTCTTC. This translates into CSAQLLATYNEQFF.